The sequence of this T cell receptor beta chain was determined in a study of blood T cell repertoires in COVID-19. Turning to the study itself: There were acute and convalescent COVID-19 samples, and they came from the United States, Italy and Spain.

In the original analysis: Reference gene primer amplification yielded estimated nucleated cell counts. Here immunoSEQ multiplex PCR was the method, and the copy in TCRdb shows in-frame clones only, minus some. V and J calls and clone size are as listed in that table; D and trimming were resolved from the DNA. The table includes a few hundred thousand clones, around 88% detected once. Cohorts were determined from participant-reported clinical history. V was cut by 2 bases and J by 11 bases, with 22 bases left in between. Germline loops: CDR1 SGHRS, CDR2 YFSETQ. CDR3 size: 15 residues. The TCR was taken from a woman aged 30 to 39 who had recovered from COVID-19. Specimen: PBMCs or T cells enriched from blood (not recorded which). The chain joins TRBV5-1 to TRBJ1-1; D is possibly TRBD1 (5 bases). The CDR3 loop is CASSFVQGRTSTAFF. DNA for the CDR3: TGCGCCAGCAGCTTTGTTCAGGGCCGAACTTCCACCGCTTTCTTT.